This entry describes one TCR beta chain. The sample originates from a study of blood T cell repertoires in COVID-19. Study-wide context: Spain, Italy and the United States supplied samples that represented acute and convalescent COVID-19. Sources were T cells, B-cell-depleted T cells, or PBMCs; the material itself was cDNA or gDNA.

How the authors handled the data: Nucleated cell counts were estimated from reference gene primer amplification. This table comes from immunoSEQ multiplex PCR, and its TCRdb copy is limited to in-frame clones, with some not included. That table furnishes V, J and clone size, whereas the DNA furnished D and trimming. The table lists 110,000 to 150,000 clones, about 86% of them singletons. The CDR3 totals 12 residues. Trimming shortened V by 2 bases and J by 4 bases, and 6 bases separated the two germline ends. The germline V gene encodes CDR1 SGHNT and CDR2 YENEEA. The chain recombines TRBV11-3 with TRBJ2-7; D uncertain. Sequencing was performed on peripheral blood. This TCR was recovered from a woman aged 60-75 years with acute or convalescent COVID-19. CDR3 in amino acids: CASSLMSYEQYF. The CDR3, as DNA: TGTGCCAGCAGCTTAATGAGTTACGAGCAGTACTTC.